Below, 26 T cell receptor beta chains from the same sample are listed, as sequenced in a study of blood T cell repertoires in COVID-19. This table comes from immunoSEQ multiplex PCR, and its TCRdb copy is limited to in-frame clones, with some not included. The data show hundreds of thousands of clones, with around nine tenths seen just once and under 9.5% held by the top ten. The sequencing input was PBMCs or T cells enriched from blood (not recorded which). Receptors originate from a woman in her fifties or sixties who had recovered from COVID-19.

Concerning this clone itself: The same CDR3 can be traced to other DNA sequences in this sample. This sequence joins TRBV19 and TRBJ1-1; D might be TRBD1 (5 bases). The length of the CDR3 is 13 residues. From germline, CDR1 is LNHDA and CDR2 SQIVND (reference sequence). V shed 1 base and J shed 5 bases, with 8 bases lying between them. CDR3 in amino acids: CASSIGPGTEAFF. Here the CDR3 DNA reads TGTGCCAGTAGTATAGGGCCAGGGACTGAAGCTTTCTTT.

This clone was seen a few times. This chain links TRBV3-1 (or the pseudogene TRBV3-2) with TRBJ2-3; maybe TRBD2 (7 bases). Trimming removed 7 bases from V and 5 bases from J, with 16 bases in between. The CDR3 totals 14 residues. The germline gives CDR1 LGHDT, CDR2 YNNKEL (reference sequence). Here the CDR3 reads CASTSGGPGDTQYF. CDR3 coding DNA: TGTGCCAGCACGTCCGGGGGGCCAGGAGATACGCAGTATTTT.

The rearrangement uses TRBV18 and TRBJ2-3; TRBD2 is a possible D gene (7 bases). The length of the CDR3 is 18 residues. From germline, CDR1 is KGHSH and CDR2 LQKENI. V was pared by 6 bases and J by 1 base, with 23 bases between. The CDR3 is CASSSQEGGATRTDTQYF. The CDR3 DNA reads TGTGCCAGCTCGTCCCAAGAGGGGGGGGCTACTCGCACAGATACGCAGTATTTT.

V gene TRBV20-1 combines with J gene TRBJ1-2; possibly TRBD1 for D (5 bases). Per the germline V gene, CDR1 is DFQATT and CDR2 is SNEGSKA (reference sequence). The CDR3 is made up of 11 amino acids. The CDR3 reads CRVGGSYGYTF. The CDR3 DNA follows: TGCAGGGTCGGGGGAAGCTATGGCTACACCTTC.

The chain employs TRBV30 and TRBJ1-1, with D uncertain. V was trimmed by 0 bases and J by 2 bases, leaving 10 bases between them. CDR3 size: 14 residues. Germline CDR1 reads GTSNPN; CDR2 reads SVGIG (reference sequence). The CDR3: CAWSVSGVNTEAFF. CDR3 DNA: TGTGCCTGGAGTGTATCCGGGGTAAACACTGAAGCTTTCTTT.

V usage is TRBV25-1 and J usage is TRBJ1-3; 7 nucleotides line up with TRBD1. The CDR3 extends over 16 amino acids. In germline, CDR1 is MGHDK, CDR2 SYGVNS. Losses at the gene ends were 3 bases for V and 0 bases for J; bases not matched to a gene: 5. The CDR3 loop reads CASSDDRVASGNTIYF. The CDR3 nucleotides read TGTGCCAGCAGTGACGACAGGGTCGCCTCTGGAAACACCATATATTTT.

The chain recombines TRBV7-2 with TRBJ2-3; TRBD2 agrees at 7 bases. Trimming at V came to 2 bases and at J to 4 bases, leaving 3 bases not matched to a gene. Looked up from germline, CDR1 is SGHTA and CDR2 is FQGNSA. CDR3 size: 14 residues. CDR3 loop: CASSLLAASDTQYF. In DNA form, the CDR3 reads TGTGCCAGCAGCTTACTAGCGGCATCAGATACGCAGTATTTT.

The chain employs TRBV3-1 (or the pseudogene TRBV3-2) and TRBJ2-5; TRBD1 aligns across 10 bases. Germline lookup yields CDR1 LGHDT and CDR2 YNNKEL (reference sequence). This CDR3 is built from 14 residues. Losses at the gene ends were 4 bases for V and 5 bases for J; bases not matched to a gene: 4. As DNA, the CDR3 is TGTGCCAGCAGCCCGGGACAGGGGAGTGAGACCCAGTACTTC. Residues: CASSPGQGSETQYF.

The V call is TRBV24-1, the J call TRBJ2-6; 7 bases match TRBD1. The CDR3 has 18 residues. Germline CDR1 reads KGHDR; CDR2 reads SFDVKD. Trimming at V came to 3 bases and at J to 1 base, leaving 8 bases not matched to a gene. The CDR3: CATSDPPGQQSGANVLTF. CDR3 coding DNA: TGTGCCACCAGTGATCCTCCGGGACAGCAGTCTGGGGCCAACGTCCTGACTTTC.

This chain joins TRBV6-1 and TRBJ1-5, with TRBD1 as a possible D gene (6 bases). In germline, CDR1 is MNHNS, CDR2 SASEGT. V was cut by 5 bases and J by 5 bases, with 13 bases left in between. This CDR3 is built from 14 residues. CDR3 loop: CASSPSGGHQPQHF. CDR3 DNA: TGTGCCAGCAGTCCCTCGGGGGGCCATCAGCCCCAGCATTTT.

This chain joins TRBV10-3 and TRBJ2-5; D remains ambiguous. The germline gives CDR1 ENHRY, CDR2 SYGVKD. V dropped 8 bases and J dropped 1 base, with 11 bases sitting between them. The CDR3 runs 13 residues. For the CDR3, the DNA is TGTGCCATCGGGTACAGCCCCCAAGAGACCCAGTACTTC. It specifies CAIGYSPQETQYF.

V and J are TRBV19 and TRBJ1-5, with a weak D call TRBD1 (6 bases). The CDR3 runs 17 residues. From germline, CDR1 is LNHDA and CDR2 SQIVND (reference sequence). V dropped 4 bases and J dropped 3 bases, with 19 bases sitting between them. The CDR3, as DNA: TGTGCCAGTAGTACGCTTTTACAGGGTGTGATCAATCAGCCCCAGCATTTT. It specifies CASSTLLQGVINQPQHF.

The chain has TRBV5-1 and TRBJ2-5; 11 bases are a match to TRBD2. This CDR3 is 14 amino acids long. The V gene end was trimmed by 8 bases and the J gene end by 5 bases; junction bases not matched to a gene: 8. Germline V lookup: CDR1 SGHRS, CDR2 YFSETQ. CDR3 bases: TGCGCCAGTGCCCCTAGCGGGGGGCCCGAGACCCAGTACTTC. As protein: CASAPSGGPETQYF.

The chain combines TRBV18 with TRBJ2-3; 8 bases map to TRBD2. This CDR3 has 14 residues. J was trimmed by 4 bases and V by 5 bases; bases with no gene match: 5. CDR1 and CDR2 from the germline V gene are KGHSH and LQKENI. CDR3 in DNA: TGTGCCAGCTCAGTCTCGCGGGGGGCAGATACGCAGTATTTT. Protein product: CASSVSRGADTQYF.

The chain carries TRBV2 and TRBJ2-4; 7 bases align to TRBD1. CDR3 length: 14 residues. The V gene's germline CDR1 is SNHLY and CDR2 FYNNEI. V shed 7 bases, J shed 4 bases, and the junction held 7 bases outside the gene matches. DNA for the CDR3: TGTGCCAGCACCGGGACAGAGAAAAAAAACATTCAGTACTTC. Its translation is CASTGTEKKNIQYF.

The rearrangement links TRBV4-1 to TRBJ1-3; 9 positions match TRBD1. Per the germline V gene, CDR1 is MGHRA and CDR2 is YSYEKL. J gave up 4 bases and V 2 bases, and 6 bases lay outside the gene matches. The CDR3 is made up of 16 amino acids. CDR3 loop: CASSQTGDRVGNTIYF. The CDR3 nucleotides read TGCGCCAGCAGCCAAACCGGGGACAGGGTAGGAAACACCATATATTTT.

This clone came up a few times. V is TRBV6-2 or TRBV6-3 and J is TRBJ2-7, with 7 positions matching TRBD1. The CDR3 spans 15 residues. Germline values: CDR1 MNHEY, CDR2 SVGEGT. V lost 5 bases, J lost 3 bases, and 10 bases stayed unmatched. DNA for the CDR3: TGTGCCAGCAGTCCCCGGGACAGACCTAACTACGAGCAGTACTTC. It codes for CASSPRDRPNYEQYF.

The rearrangement links TRBV5-4 to TRBJ1-1, with a weak D call TRBD1 (5 bases). Germline V gene lookup returns CDR1 SGHNT and CDR2 YYREEE (reference sequence). This CDR3 is built from 14 residues. V dropped 4 bases and J dropped 1 base, with 11 bases sitting between them. CDR3 coding DNA: TGTGCCAGCAGCCTGAACGACAGGAACACTGAAGCTTTCTTT. Its protein is CASSLNDRNTEAFF. The full variable domain, its missing parts supplied by reference TRBV5-4 and TRBJ1-1, is ETGVTQSPTHLIKTRGQQVTLRCSSQSGHNTVSWYQQALGQGPQFIFQYYREEENGRGNFPPRFSGLQFPNYSSELNVNALELDDSALYLCASSLNDRNTEAFFGQGTRLTVV.

The chain has TRBV5-6 and TRBJ1-4, with TRBD1 matching 7 bases. The CDR3 has 15 residues. CDR1 and CDR2 (germline): SGHDT, YYEEEE. V dropped 1 base and J dropped 5; count of bases not matched to a gene: 5. The CDR3 loop reads CASSLRLTGNEKLFF. CDR3 bases: TGTGCCAGCAGCTTGCGCCTGACAGGGAATGAAAAACTGTTTTTT.

J is TRBJ2-3 and V is TRBV5-1; no clear D. Between the trimmed V and J ends, which lost 1 base and 0 bases, there was a span of 9 bases. Germline V CDR1 and CDR2: SGHRS, YFSETQ. This CDR3 is built from 15 residues. The CDR3 nucleotides read TGCGCCAGCAGCTTGATCACCGGGAGCACAGATACGCAGTATTTT. Translating it yields CASSLITGSTDTQYF.

In this sample, this clone turned up a few times. At the DNA level, this CDR3 is encoded by other sequences in the same sample as well. The genes are TRBV12-3 or TRBV12-4 and TRBJ1-5; D uncertain. The V end was cut by 3 bases, the J end by 3 bases, with 3 bases between. The CDR3 covers 12 residues. Here the CDR3 reads CASSFNNQPQHF. CDR3 DNA sequence: TGTGCCAGCAGTTTTAACAATCAGCCCCAGCATTTT.

V gene TRBV5-1 combines with J gene TRBJ2-6, with D maybe TRBD1 (6 bases). The V and J ends lost 2 bases and 2 bases respectively, with 8 bases between them. Germline CDR1 and CDR2: SGHRS and YFSETQ. The CDR3 length is 15 residues. CDR3 amino acids: CASSFSGAGANVLTF. CDR3 nucleotide sequence: TGCGCCAGCAGCTTCTCAGGGGCTGGGGCCAACGTCCTGACTTTC.

The chain has TRBV5-1 and TRBJ1-2; TRBD1 agrees at 7 bases. Germline V lookup: CDR1 SGHRS, CDR2 YFSETQ. The trim removed 1 base at V and 0 bases at J, leaving 15 bases unmatched. The CDR3 runs to 19 residues. The CDR3 sequence: CASSLLYAGTVKTNYGYTF. CDR3 DNA: TGCGCCAGCAGCTTGTTGTATGCCGGGACAGTGAAAACTAACTATGGCTACACCTTC.

This chain links TRBV24-1 with TRBJ1-1, with 8 positions matching TRBD1. V trimming: 4 bases; J trimming: 0 bases; junction bases outside the gene matches: 3. Germline-derived CDR1 and CDR2 are KGHDR and SFDVKD. This CDR3 has 15 amino acids. This chain's CDR3 is CATSDDRGMNTEAFF. In DNA form, the CDR3 reads TGTGCCACCAGTGACGACAGGGGAATGAACACTGAAGCTTTCTTT.

The CDR3 sequence: CSATQGDTQYF. CDR3 coding DNA: TGCAGTGCCACGCAGGGAGATACGCAGTATTTT. V gene TRBV20-1 combines with J gene TRBJ2-3; D possibly corresponds to TRBD1 (5 bases). Trimming left V 6 bases short and J 5 bases short, with 9 bases between. The CDR3 is 11 amino acids. Looked up from germline, CDR1 is DFQATT and CDR2 is SNEGSKA (reference sequence).

The chain recombines TRBV6-5 with TRBJ1-1, with D tentatively TRBD1 (5 bases). V dropped 2 bases and J dropped 0 bases, with 10 bases sitting between them. CDR1 and CDR2 from the germline V gene are MNHEY and SVGAGI. The CDR3 totals 15 residues. The DNA for the CDR3 is TGTGCCAGCAGTTACCTTAGACAGCTGAACACTGAAGCTTTCTTT. Protein product: CASSYLRQLNTEAFF.